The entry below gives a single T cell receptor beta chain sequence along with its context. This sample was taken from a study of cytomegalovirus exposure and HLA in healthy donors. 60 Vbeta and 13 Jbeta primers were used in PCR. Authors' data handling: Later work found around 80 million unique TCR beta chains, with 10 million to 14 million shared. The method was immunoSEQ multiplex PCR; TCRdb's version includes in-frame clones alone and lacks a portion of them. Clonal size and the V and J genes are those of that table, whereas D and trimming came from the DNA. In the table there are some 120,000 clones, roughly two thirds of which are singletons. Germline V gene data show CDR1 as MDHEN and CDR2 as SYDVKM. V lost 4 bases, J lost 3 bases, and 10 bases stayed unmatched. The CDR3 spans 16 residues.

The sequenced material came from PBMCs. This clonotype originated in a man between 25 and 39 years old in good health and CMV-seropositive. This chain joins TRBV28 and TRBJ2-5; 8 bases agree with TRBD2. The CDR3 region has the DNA TGTGCCAGCAGTTGGGTACCGGGAGCGGGAGAAGAGACCCAGTACTTC. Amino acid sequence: CASSWVPGAGEETQYF.